This T cell receptor (beta chain) was sequenced in a study of breast tumors, draining lymph nodes, adjacent tissues. Overall study results and limits: Tumors had less TCR diversity than lymph nodes, more than nontumor tissue. Compared with basal-like, luminal-like tumors shared significantly more repertoire with nontumor tissue.

Many counts were recorded for this clonotype. Its specificity is not known. TCRdb re-derived calls from the multiplex PCR reads in MiXCR, one entry per CDR3 protein. Here the sample spans around 170,000 distinct CDR3 sequences, 25% to 40% being singletons. Breast cancer patients provided tissue from their axillary draining lymph nodes. V lost 5 bases and J lost 1, with 17 bases in between. Per germline, CDR1 SEHNR and CDR2 FQNEAQ (reference sequence). CDR3 size: 16 residues. This TCR was recovered from a female donor with breast cancer. Some clones in this sample may be carry-over from other donors' samples. The source material was axillary lymph node tissue. The chain uses TRBV7-9 and TRBJ1-2; D perhaps matches TRBD1 (6 bases). The CDR3 nucleotides are TGTGCCAGCAGCCAGAGGGGGTTGGCCAATAACTATGGCTACACCTTC. Amino acids: CASSQRGLANNYGYTF.